This entry features one T cell receptor (beta chain) sequence. Donors uniformly comprised healthy Caucasians. With template switching, a universal primer site was added, and the cDNA carried unique molecular identifiers. Each CDR3 protein is one row after TCRdb ran MiXCR on the 5' RACE reads. The table lists hundreds of thousands of distinct CDR3 sequences, over 8.5% of them singletons. These data are taken from a study of identical twins. Germline V gene lookup returns CDR1 MNHEY and CDR2 SVGAGI. Trimming left V 3 bases short and J 2 bases short, with 17 bases between. CDR3 size: 16 residues. The same data also went into a second study, on yellow fever vaccine responses in identical twins.

The V gene is TRBV6-5, the J gene TRBJ2-7; a possible D gene is TRBD1 (6 bases). Sequenced sample: PBMCs. The source is a woman under 30 in good health. The CDR3 loop is CASSYTRGSITYEQYF. The CDR3 bases are TGTGCCAGCAGTTATACCAGGGGAAGTATAACCTACGAGCAGTACTTC.